This T cell receptor (beta chain) was profiled in a study of blood T cell repertoires in COVID-19. The germline V gene has CDR1 SGHAT and CDR2 FQNNGV. The CDR3 contains 16 residues. V was clipped by 0 bases and J by 8 bases; unmatched bases: 8. In the original workflow: For nucleated cells, counts were estimated from reference gene primer amplification. TCRdb's table, derived via immunoSEQ multiplex PCR, lists solely in-frame clones and lacks some. The D gene and trimming were derived from the DNA, and the V and J assignments and clone size from that table. The sample lists roughly 230,000 clones, over 80% occurring once.

This TCR derives from a man aged 40-55 years with acute or convalescent COVID-19. This chain links TRBV11-2 with TRBJ2-1; 9 nucleotides agree with TRBD2. Sequenced sample: peripheral blood. CDR3 amino acids: CASSLDGLAGIYEQFF. The CDR3 DNA follows: TGTGCCAGCAGCTTAGACGGGCTAGCGGGAATCTATGAGCAGTTCTTC.